This TCR beta chain comes out of a study of radiotherapy plus CTLA-4 blockade in lung cancer. V lost 3 bases to trimming and J lost 9 bases; unmatched junction nucleotides: 8. CDR1 MRHNA and CDR2 SNTAGT come from the germline V gene. The CDR3 is 15 residues long. The data were produced by immunoSEQ multiplex PCR, yet TCRdb's version contains in-frame clones alone and is incomplete. The repertoire holds 11,000 to 15,000 clones, with approximately 87% as singletons. The TCR comes from a human donor with non-small cell lung cancer that progressed on radiotherapy plus ipilimumab. Some clones in this sample may be carry-over from other donors' samples. Sequences were derived from peripheral blood, sampled from a patient treated with radiotherapy plus ipilimumab. J is TRBJ2-1 and V is TRBV6-4, with 10 bases that match TRBD2. The DNA for the CDR3 is TGTGCCAGCAGTGAGCTAGCGGGAGTCATTAGTGAGCAGTTCTTC. This sequence encodes CASSELAGVISEQFF.